The text below deals with one T cell receptor beta chain. The target antigen is unknown. This entry is derived from a study of monozygotic twins with inflammatory bowel disease. Study-level points and caveats: IBD patients shared fewer clonotypes with others than healthy twins, especially with disease activity. Differences in immunosuppressive treatment may have been a source of added variability in patient repertoires.

Looked up from germline, CDR1 is SGHRS and CDR2 is YFSETQ. The CDR3 extends over 16 amino acids. TCRdb re-called the 5' RACE reads, yielding one record per CDR3 amino acid sequence without DNA. This sample's table has 300,000 to 400,000 distinct CDR3 sequences. Whole blood that had not undergone T cell sorting provided the isolated total RNA. The chain employs TRBV5-1 and TRBJ2-5; the TCRdb D gene call, TRBD1, has no DNA to confirm it. This receptor was taken from a human donor with ulcerative colitis or Crohn's disease, or a healthy co-twin of an affected twin (not recorded which). Sequencing was done on a sample of blood. The CDR3 reads CASSLGDRESQETQYF.